Sequencing of this TCR beta chain was carried out in a study of CD8+ T cells in alopecia areata. Turning to the study itself: Patients in the treated group were given tofacitinib by mouth, 5 to 10 mg twice a day. The share of scalp area affected provided the severity score for treated patients. Study-wide results and caveats: Affected lesional scalp, above all in alopecia totalis/universalis, was more clonal than normal scalp. Tofacitinib significantly lowered scalp clonality and expanded CD8+ clones among the top 100.

This clone was picked up a small number of times. The antigen is unknown. The CDR3 covers 14 residues. CDR1 SQVTM and CDR2 ANQGSEA come from the germline V gene. V was cut by 7 bases and J by 4 bases, with 16 bases left in between. Regarding treatment: oral pan-JAK inhibitor, 5-10 mg twice daily. RNA extraction and reverse transcription yielded cDNA as sequencing template. Method: immunoSEQ multiplex PCR; TCRdb's copy keeps in-frame clones and lacks some. The sample has some 200,000 clones, around 57% seen once. This TCR came from a human donor with alopecia areata. The rearrangement links TRBV29-1 to TRBJ2-2; D is possibly TRBD2 (6 bases). The source material was CD4+ T cells sorted from blood, sampled at week 4, from a patient treated with tofacitinib. DNA of the CDR3: TGCAGCGCCCGGCCCGGGGGAGGCACCGGGGAGCTGTTTTTT. Residues: CSARPGGGTGELFF.